This record looks at one T cell receptor beta chain sequence and its context. Its antigen is undetermined. Combined were second doses at about 4 or about 12 weeks. The CDR3 is 15 amino acids. Germline V gene sequence: CDR1 SGHAT, CDR2 FQNNGV. V shed 5 bases and J 6 bases; nucleotides not matched to a gene: 7. This sample stems from a study of T cell responses to AZD1222 COVID-19 vaccine. Findings and caveats of the study: White British ancestry dominated among donors, who included more females, and clonal diversity was possibly underestimated.

Clones were sequenced by immunoSEQ multiplex PCR, and TCRdb holds only the in-frame ones, with some missing. Of some 110,000 clones in the sample, roughly 90% were seen once. The J gene is TRBJ2-2, the V gene TRBV11-2; 9 bases fit TRBD2. The sequence derives from an adult who received the AZD1222 COVID-19 vaccine. This sample comprised peripheral blood, obtained 28 days after the second AZD1222 dose. Here the CDR3 reads CASSRIAGAAGELFF. DNA for the CDR3: TGTGCCAGCAGCAGAATAGCGGGAGCTGCCGGGGAGCTGTTTTTT.